This TCR beta chain was found in a study of T cells in Graves' hyperthyroidism and ophthalmopathy. Ten or more counts support this clonotype. What it binds is unknown. Study results and caveats: The blood repertoire included most of the expanded thyroid clonotypes above 0.001. A model using 13 V-J features told ophthalmopathy apart from stable hyperthyroidism.

Thyroid ultrasound and orbital computed tomography, with clinical symptoms and serum thyroxine and TRAb, informed diagnoses. Amplification of TCR beta CDR3 regions was performed using RNA transcripts as template. Using the HTBI primer set, a first-round RT-PCR was run on the TCR CDR3. TCRdb recomputed calls from the multiplex PCR reads with MiXCR, one row per CDR3 protein. The data contain around 450,000 distinct CDR3 sequences, 15% to 17% of them singletons. The CDR3 runs to 13 residues. CDR1 DFQATT and CDR2 SNEGSKA come from the germline V gene (reference sequence). The ends were cut back, 4 bases at V and 7 bases at J, with 15 bases in the middle.

J is TRBJ2-3 and V is TRBV20-1; D might be TRBD2 (5 bases). This sequence originates from a woman between 18 and 29 years old with Graves' hyperthyroidism. The sample was blood. The CDR3 reads CSATPSGTNTQYF. CDR3 bases: TGCAGTGCTACCCCCAGCGGCACGAATACGCAGTATTTT.